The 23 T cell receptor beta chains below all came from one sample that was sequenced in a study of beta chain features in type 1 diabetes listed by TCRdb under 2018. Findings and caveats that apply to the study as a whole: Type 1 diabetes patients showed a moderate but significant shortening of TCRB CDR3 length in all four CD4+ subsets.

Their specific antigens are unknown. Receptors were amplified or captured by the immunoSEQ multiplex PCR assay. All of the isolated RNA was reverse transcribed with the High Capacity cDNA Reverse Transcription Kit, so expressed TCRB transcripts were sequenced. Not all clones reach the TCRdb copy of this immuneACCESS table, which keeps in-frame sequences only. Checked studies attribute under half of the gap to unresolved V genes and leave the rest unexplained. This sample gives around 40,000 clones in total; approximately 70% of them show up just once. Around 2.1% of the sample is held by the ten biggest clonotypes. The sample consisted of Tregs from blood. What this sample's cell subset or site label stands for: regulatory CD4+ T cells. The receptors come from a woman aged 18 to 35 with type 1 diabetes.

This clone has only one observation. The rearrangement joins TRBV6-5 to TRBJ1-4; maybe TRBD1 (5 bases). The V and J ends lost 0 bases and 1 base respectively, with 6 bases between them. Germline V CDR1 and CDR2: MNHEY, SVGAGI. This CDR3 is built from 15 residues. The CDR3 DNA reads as TGTGCCAGCAGTTACTCTCAGGGAACTAATGAAAAACTGTTTTTT. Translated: CASSYSQGTNEKLFF.

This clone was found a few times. CDR3 residues: CASSLLPGQGSSGANVLTF. As DNA, the CDR3 is TGTGCCAGCAGCCTTCTTCCGGGACAGGGCTCCTCTGGGGCCAACGTCCTGACTTTC. The chain carries TRBV7-2 and TRBJ2-6, with 9 bases lining up with TRBD1. Per the germline V gene, CDR1 is SGHTA and CDR2 is FQGNSA. This CDR3 contains 19 residues. The V and J ends lost 5 bases and 0 bases, in that order; junction bases with no gene match: 11.

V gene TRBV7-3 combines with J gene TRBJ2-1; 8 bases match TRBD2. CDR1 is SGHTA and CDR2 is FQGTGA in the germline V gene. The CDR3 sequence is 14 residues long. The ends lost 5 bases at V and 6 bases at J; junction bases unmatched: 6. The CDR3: CASSIGLAGNEQFF. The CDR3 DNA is TGTGCCAGCAGCATCGGACTAGCAGGCAATGAGCAGTTCTTC.

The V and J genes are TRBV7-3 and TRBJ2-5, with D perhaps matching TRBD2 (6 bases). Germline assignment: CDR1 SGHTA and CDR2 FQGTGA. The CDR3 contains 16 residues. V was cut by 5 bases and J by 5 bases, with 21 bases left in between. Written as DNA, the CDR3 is TGTGCCAGCAGCGCAATTCCCTGGGGAAGCGGGGAGACCCAGTACTTC. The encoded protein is CASSAIPWGSGETQYF.

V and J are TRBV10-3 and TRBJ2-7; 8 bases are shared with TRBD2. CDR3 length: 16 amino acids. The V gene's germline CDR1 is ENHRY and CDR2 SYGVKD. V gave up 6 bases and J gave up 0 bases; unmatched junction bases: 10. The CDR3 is CAISGGGASTSYEQYF. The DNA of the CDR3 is TGTGCCATCAGCGGGGGGGGAGCCTCAACCTCCTACGAGCAGTACTTC.

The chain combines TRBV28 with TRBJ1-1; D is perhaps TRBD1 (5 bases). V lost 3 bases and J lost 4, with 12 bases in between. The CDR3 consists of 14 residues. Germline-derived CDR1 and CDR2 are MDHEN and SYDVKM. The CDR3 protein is CASSLAGRGTEAFF. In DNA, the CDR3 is TGTGCCAGCAGTTTGGCAGGGAGGGGCACTGAAGCTTTCTTT.

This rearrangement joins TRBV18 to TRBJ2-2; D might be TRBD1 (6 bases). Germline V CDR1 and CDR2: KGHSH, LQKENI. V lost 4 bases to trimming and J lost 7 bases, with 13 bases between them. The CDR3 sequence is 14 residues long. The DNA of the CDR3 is TGTGCCAGCTCACAAACAGGGTTCATCGGGGAGCTGTTTTTT. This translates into CASSQTGFIGELFF.

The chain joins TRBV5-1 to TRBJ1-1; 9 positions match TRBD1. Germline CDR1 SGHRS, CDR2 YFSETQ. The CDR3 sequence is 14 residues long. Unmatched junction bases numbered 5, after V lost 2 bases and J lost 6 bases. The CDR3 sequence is CASSFRQGVPEAFF. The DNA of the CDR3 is TGCGCCAGCAGCTTCCGACAGGGGGTCCCTGAAGCTTTCTTT.

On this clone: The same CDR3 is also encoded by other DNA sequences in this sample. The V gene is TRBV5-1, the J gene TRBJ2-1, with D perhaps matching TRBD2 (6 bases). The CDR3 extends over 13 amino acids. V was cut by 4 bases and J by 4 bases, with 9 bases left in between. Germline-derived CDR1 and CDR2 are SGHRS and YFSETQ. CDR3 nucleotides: TGCGCCAGCAGCCTGACTAGTTACAATGAGCAGTTCTTC. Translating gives CASSLTSYNEQFF.

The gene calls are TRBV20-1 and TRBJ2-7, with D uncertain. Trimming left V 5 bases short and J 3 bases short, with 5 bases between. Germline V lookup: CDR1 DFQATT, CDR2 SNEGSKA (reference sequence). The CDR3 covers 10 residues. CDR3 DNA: TGCAGTGCTGGGCACTACGAGCAGTACTTC. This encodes CSAGHYEQYF.

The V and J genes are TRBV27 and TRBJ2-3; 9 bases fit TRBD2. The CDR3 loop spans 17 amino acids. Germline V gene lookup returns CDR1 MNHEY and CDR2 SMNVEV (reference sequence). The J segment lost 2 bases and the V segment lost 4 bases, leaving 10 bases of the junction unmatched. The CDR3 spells CASSSRGTSWFTDTQYF. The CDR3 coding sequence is TGTGCCAGCAGTTCCCGAGGGACTAGCTGGTTCACAGATACGCAGTATTTT.

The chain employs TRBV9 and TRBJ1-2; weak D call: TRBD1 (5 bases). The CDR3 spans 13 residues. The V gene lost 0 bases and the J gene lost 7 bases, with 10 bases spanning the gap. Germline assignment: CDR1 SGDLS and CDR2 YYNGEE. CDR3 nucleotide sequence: TGTGCCAGCAGCGTAGACGGGGGAGGTGGCTACACCTTC. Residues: CASSVDGGGGYTF.

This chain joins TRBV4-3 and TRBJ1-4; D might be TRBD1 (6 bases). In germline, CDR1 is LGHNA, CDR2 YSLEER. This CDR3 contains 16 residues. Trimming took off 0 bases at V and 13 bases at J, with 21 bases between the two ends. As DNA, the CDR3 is TGCGCCAGCAGCCAAGAATGGGGGACAACCATAAGGGGACTGTTTTTT. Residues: CASSQEWGTTIRGLFF.

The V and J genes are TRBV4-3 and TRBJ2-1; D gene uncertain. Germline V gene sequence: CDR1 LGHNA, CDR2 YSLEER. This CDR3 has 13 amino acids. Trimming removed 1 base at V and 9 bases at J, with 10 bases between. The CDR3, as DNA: TGCGCCAGCAGCCAAGGGCCCCCCGCTGAGCAGTTCTTC. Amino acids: CASSQGPPAEQFF.

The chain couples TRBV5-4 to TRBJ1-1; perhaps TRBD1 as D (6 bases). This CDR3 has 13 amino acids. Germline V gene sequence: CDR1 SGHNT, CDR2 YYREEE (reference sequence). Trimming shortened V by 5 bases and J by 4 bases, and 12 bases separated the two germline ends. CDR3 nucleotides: TGTGCCAGCAGACGCGACAGGAGCACTGAAGCTTTCTTT. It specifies CASRRDRSTEAFF.

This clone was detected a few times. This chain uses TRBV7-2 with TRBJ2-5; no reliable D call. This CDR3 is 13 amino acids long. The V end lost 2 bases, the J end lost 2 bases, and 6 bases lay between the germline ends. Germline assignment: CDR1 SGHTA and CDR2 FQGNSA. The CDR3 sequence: CASSLTYQETQYF. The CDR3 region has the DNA TGTGCCAGCAGCTTAACCTATCAAGAGACCCAGTACTTC. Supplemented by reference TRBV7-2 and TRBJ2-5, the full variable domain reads GAGVSQSPSNKVTEKGKDVELRCDPISGHTALYWYRQSLGQGLEFLIYFQGNSAPDKSGLPSDRFSAERTGGSVSTLTIQRTQQEDSAVYLCASSLTYQETQYFGPGTRLLVL.

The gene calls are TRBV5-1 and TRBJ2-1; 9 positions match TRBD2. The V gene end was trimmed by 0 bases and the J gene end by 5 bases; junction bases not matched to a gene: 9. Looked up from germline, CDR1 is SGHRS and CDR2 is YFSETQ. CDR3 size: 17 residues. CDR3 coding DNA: TGCGCCAGCAGCTTGGAACCAGGAGCGGGGGGCCACAATGAGCAGTTCTTC. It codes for CASSLEPGAGGHNEQFF.

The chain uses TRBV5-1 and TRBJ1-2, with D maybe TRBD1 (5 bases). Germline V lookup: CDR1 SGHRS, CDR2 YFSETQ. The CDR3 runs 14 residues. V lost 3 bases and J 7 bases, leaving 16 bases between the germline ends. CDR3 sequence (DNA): TGCGCCAGCAGCTCAAACCAGGGCTTCGGTGGCTACACCTTC. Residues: CASSSNQGFGGYTF.

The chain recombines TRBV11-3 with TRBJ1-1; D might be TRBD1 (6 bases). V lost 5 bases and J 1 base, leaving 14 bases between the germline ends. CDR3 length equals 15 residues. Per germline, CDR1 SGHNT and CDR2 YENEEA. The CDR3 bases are TGTGCCAGCAGCCGGGGGGCAGGGCGGAACACTGAAGCTTTCTTT. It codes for CASSRGAGRNTEAFF. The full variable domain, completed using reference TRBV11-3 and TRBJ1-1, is EAGVVQSPRYKIIEKKQPVAFWCNPISGHNTLYWYLQNLGQGPELLIRYENEEAVDDSQLPKDRFSAERLKGVDSTLKIQPAELGDSAVYLCASSRGAGRNTEAFFGQGTRLTVV.

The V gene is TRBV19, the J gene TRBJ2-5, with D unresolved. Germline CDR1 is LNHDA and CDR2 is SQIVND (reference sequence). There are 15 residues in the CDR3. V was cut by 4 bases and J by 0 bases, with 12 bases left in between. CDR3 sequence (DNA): TGTGCCAGTAGTACCCAGAAAGCGTACCAAGAGACCCAGTACTTC. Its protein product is CASSTQKAYQETQYF.

CDR3 in amino acids: CASSGGQTMNTEAFF. The CDR3 DNA is TGCGCCAGCAGCGGCGGACAGACGATGAACACTGAAGCTTTCTTT. J is TRBJ1-1 and V is TRBV5-1; D is perhaps TRBD1 (6 bases). Per germline, CDR1 SGHRS and CDR2 YFSETQ. The CDR3 loop spans 15 amino acids. Trimming left V 4 bases short and J 0 bases short, with 13 bases between.

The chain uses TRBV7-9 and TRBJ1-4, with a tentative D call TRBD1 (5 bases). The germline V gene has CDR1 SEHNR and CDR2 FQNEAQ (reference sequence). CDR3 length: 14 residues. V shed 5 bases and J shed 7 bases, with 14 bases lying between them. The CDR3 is CASSPGGPGEKLFF. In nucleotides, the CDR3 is TGTGCCAGCAGCCCGGGGGGTCCTGGTGAAAAACTGTTTTTT.

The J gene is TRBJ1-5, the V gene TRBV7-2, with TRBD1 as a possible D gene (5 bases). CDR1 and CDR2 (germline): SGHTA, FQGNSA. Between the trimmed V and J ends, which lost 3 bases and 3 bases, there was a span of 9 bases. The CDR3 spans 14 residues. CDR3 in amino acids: CASSLGGYNQPQHF. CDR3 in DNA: TGTGCCAGCAGCTTGGGGGGTTACAATCAGCCCCAGCATTTT.